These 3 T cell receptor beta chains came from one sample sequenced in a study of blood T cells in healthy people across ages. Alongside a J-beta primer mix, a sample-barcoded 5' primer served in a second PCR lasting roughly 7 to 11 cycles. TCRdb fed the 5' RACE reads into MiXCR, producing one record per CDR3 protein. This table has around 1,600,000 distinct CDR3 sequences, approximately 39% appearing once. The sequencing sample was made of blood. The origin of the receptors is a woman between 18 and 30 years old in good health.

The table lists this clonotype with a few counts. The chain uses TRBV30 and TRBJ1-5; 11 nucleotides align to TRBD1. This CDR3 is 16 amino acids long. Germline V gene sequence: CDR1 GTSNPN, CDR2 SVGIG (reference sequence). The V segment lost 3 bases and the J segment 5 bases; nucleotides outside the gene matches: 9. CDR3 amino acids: CAWSGRTGGLHQPQHF. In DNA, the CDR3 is TGTGCCTGGAGCGGAAGGACAGGGGGCCTGCATCAGCCCCAGCATTTT. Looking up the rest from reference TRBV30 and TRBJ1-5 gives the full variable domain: SQTIHQWPATLVQPVGSPLSLECTVEGTSNPNLYWYRQAAGRGLQLLFYSVGIGQISSEVPQNLSASRPQDRQFILSSKKLLLSDSGFYLCAWSGRTGGLHQPQHFGDGTRLSIL.

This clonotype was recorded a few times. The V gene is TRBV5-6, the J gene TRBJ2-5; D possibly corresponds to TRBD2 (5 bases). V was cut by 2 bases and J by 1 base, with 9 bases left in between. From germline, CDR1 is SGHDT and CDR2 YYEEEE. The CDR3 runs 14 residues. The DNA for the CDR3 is TGTGCCAGCAGCTTTAAGGCGGGCCAAGAGACCCAGTACTTC. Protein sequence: CASSFKAGQETQYF.

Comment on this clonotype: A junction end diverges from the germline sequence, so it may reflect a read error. CDR3 DNA sequence: TGTGCCAGCAGCCTCCTCTCCTGCAATGAGCAGTTCTTC. This encodes CASSLLSCNEQFF. The chain links TRBV14 to TRBJ2-1; D gene unclear. The CDR3 sequence is 13 residues long. CDR1 and CDR2 (germline): SGHDN, FVKESK.